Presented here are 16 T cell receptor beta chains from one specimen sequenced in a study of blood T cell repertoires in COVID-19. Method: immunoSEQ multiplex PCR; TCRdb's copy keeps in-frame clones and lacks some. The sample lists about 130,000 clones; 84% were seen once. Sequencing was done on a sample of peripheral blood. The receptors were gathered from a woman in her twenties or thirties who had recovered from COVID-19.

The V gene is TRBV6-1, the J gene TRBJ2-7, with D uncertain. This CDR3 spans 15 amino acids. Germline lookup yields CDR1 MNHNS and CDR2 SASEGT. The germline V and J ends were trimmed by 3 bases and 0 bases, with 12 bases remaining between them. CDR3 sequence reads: CASSDPRFFSYEQYF. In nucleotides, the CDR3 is TGTGCCAGCAGTGACCCGCGATTTTTCTCCTACGAGCAGTACTTC.

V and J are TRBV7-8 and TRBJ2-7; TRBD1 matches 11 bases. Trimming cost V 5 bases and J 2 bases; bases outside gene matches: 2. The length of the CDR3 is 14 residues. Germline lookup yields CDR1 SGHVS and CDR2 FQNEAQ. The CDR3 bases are TGTGCCAGCAGCCCGGACAGGGGGCCCTACGAGCAGTACTTC. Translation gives CASSPDRGPYEQYF.

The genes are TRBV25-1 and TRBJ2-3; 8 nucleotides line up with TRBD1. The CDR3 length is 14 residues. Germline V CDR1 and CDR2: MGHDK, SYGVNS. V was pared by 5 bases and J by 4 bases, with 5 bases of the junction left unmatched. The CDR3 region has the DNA TGTGCCAGCAGTAAACGACAGGGGCCAGATACGCAGTATTTT. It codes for CASSKRQGPDTQYF.

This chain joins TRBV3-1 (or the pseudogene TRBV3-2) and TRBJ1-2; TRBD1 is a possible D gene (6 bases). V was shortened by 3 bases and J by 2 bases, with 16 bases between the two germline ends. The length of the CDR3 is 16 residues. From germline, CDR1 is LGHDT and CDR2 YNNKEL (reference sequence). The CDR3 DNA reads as TGTGCCAGCAGCCAGGGCCTAGGGGGACCGAACTATGGCTACACCTTC. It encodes CASSQGLGGPNYGYTF.

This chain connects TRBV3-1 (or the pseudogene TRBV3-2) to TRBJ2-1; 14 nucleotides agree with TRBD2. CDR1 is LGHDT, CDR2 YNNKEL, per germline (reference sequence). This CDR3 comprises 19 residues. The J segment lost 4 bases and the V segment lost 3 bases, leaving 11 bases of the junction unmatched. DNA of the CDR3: TGTGCCAGCAGCCAGCAAGCCGGGACTAGCGGGGGAGCATACAATGAGCAGTTCTTC. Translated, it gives CASSQQAGTSGGAYNEQFF.

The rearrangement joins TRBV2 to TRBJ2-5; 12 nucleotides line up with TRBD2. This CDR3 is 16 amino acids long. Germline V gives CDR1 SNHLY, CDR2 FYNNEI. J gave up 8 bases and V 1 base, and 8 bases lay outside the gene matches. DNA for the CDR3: TGTGCCAGCAGTGAAGAGGGACTAGCGGGCGCTGTAACCCAGTACTTC. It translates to CASSEEGLAGAVTQYF.

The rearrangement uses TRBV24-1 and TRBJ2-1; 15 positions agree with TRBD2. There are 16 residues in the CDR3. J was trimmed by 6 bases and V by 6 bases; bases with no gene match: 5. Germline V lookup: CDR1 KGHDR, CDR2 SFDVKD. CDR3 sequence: CATSLGLAGGSNEQFF. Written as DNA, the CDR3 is TGTGCCACCAGTTTGGGACTAGCGGGAGGAAGCAATGAGCAGTTCTTC.

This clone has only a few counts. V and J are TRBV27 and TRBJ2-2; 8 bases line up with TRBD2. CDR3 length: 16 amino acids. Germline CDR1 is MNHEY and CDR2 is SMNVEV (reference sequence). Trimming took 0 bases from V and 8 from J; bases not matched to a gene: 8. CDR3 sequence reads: CASSLSGLVPQGELFF. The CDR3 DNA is TGTGCCAGCAGTTTATCGGGACTAGTTCCACAGGGGGAGCTGTTTTTT.

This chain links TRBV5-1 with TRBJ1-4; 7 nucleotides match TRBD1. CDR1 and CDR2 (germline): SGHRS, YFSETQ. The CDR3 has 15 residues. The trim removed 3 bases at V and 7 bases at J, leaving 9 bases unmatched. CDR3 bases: TGCGCCAGCAGCTCTAATACAGGGGCCAGTGAAAAACTGTTTTTT. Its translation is CASSSNTGASEKLFF.

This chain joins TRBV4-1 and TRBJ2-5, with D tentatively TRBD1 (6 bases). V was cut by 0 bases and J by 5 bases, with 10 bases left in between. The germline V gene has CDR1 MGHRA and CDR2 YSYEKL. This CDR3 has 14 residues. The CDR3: CASSQDWGRETQYF. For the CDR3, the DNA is TGCGCCAGCAGCCAAGATTGGGGGCGGGAGACCCAGTACTTC.

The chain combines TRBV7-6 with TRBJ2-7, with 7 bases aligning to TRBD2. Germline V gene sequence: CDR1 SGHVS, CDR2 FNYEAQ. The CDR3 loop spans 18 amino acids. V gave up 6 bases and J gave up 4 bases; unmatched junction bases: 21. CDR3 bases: TGTGCCAGCAGTCCGTCAGGCGGGAGAAGTGGGGCTGTTTACGAGCAGTACTTC. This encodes CASSPSGGRSGAVYEQYF.

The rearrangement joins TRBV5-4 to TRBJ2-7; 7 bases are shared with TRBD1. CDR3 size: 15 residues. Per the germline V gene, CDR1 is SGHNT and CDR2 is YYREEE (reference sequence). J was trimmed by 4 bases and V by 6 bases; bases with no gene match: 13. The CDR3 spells CASTASTGPTYEQYF. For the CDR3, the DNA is TGTGCCAGCACCGCATCGACAGGGCCTACATACGAGCAGTACTTC.

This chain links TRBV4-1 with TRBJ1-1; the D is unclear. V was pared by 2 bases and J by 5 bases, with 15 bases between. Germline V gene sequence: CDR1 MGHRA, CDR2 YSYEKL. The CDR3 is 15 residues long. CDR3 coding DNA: TGCGCCAGCAGCCAAAAGGCAATGGGCGAGACTGAAGCTTTCTTT. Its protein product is CASSQKAMGETEAFF.

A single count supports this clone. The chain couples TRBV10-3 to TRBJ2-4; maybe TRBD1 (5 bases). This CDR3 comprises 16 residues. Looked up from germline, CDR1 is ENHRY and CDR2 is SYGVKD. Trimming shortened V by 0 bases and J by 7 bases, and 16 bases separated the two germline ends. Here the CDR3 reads CAISESNIKGKNIQYF. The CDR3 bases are TGTGCCATCAGTGAGTCGAATATTAAGGGGAAGAACATTCAGTACTTC.

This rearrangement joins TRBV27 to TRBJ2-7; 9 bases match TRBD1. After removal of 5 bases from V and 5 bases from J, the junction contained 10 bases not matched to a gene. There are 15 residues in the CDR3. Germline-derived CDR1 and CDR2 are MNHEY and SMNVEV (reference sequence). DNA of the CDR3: TGTGCCAGCAGTCCGACAGGGGGACATCGAGACGAGCAGTACTTC. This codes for CASSPTGGHRDEQYF.

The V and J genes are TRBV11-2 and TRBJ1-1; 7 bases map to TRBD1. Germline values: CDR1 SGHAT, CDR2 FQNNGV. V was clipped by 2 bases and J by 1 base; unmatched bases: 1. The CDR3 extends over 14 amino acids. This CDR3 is CASSLRQGNTEAFF. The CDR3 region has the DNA TGTGCCAGCAGCTTACGACAGGGGAACACTGAAGCTTTCTTT.